This section outlines one T cell receptor beta chain sequence together with its context. This record belongs to a study of blood T cell repertoires in COVID-19. Overall study: Samples of COVID-19 (acute and convalescent) were obtained from the United States, Italy and Spain. The cDNA or gDNA used as material had been derived from T cells, B-cell-depleted T cells, or PBMCs.

Trimming left V 4 bases short and J 6 bases short, with 14 bases between. The germline V gene encodes CDR1 SGHRS and CDR2 YFSETQ. This CDR3 contains 14 residues. Per the study methods: Scientists estimated how many nucleated cells there were by amplifying reference gene primers. Produced via immunoSEQ multiplex PCR; TCRdb's table is partial and in-frame only. For V, J and clone size, that table is used; D and trimming come from the DNA. Of some 250,000 clones listed, more than 75% were seen once; the top ten hold approximately 13%. Sequencing used peripheral blood. This TCR was sampled from a woman in her sixties with active or convalescent COVID-19. This chain links TRBV5-1 with TRBJ2-1; tentatively, D is TRBD2 (6 bases). Here the CDR3 DNA reads TGCGCCAGCAGCCGAGGGAACGGGGGCAATGAGCAGTTCTTC. This encodes CASSRGNGGNEQFF.